The present entry profiles one TCR beta chain with its context. Its matching antigen is unknown. The data derive from a study of shared clonotypes between healthy human individuals. Study-level results: Estimated clonotype richness was generally higher in naive than memory subsets.

The deep-level immunoSEQ assay was used. Clones were read by immunoSEQ multiplex PCR, and TCRdb kept only the in-frame ones, dropping some. The sample consists of approximately 2.5 million clones, around 94% of them appearing once. V was pared by 5 bases and J by 5 bases, with 8 bases of the junction left unmatched. The CDR3 covers 14 residues. Germline CDR1 and CDR2: SGHRS and YFSETQ. The receptor comes from a man younger than 30 in good health. The specimen sequenced was naive CD4+ T cells sorted from blood. Subset given: CD45RA+ positively selected. The chain couples TRBV5-1 to TRBJ2-7; the match to TRBD2 covers 9 bases. CDR3 residues: CASRSSGTRNEQYF. In DNA form, the CDR3 reads TGCGCCAGCAGGTCTAGCGGGACGAGGAACGAGCAGTACTTC.